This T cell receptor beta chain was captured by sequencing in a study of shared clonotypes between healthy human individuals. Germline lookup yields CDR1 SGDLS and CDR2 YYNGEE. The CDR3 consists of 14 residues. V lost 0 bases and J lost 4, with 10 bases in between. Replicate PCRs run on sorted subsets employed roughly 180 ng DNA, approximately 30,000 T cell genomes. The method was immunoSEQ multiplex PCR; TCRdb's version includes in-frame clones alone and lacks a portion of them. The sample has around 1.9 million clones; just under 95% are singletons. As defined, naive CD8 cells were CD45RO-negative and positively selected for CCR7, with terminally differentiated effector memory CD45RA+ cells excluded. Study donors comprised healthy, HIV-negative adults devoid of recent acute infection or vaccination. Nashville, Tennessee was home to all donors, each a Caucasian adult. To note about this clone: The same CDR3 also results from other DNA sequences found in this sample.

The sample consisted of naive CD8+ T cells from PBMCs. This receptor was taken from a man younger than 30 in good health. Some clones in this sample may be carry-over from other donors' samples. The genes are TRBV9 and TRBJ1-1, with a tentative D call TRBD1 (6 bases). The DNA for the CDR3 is TGTGCCAGCAGCGTAGGGGGGGCGAGCACTGAAGCTTTCTTT. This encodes CASSVGGASTEAFF.